This TCR beta chain is drawn from a study of blood T cells in healthy people across ages. A second roughly 6 to 12 cycle PCR used barcoded and J-beta primers. TCRdb itself ran the 5' RACE reads through MiXCR, one entry per CDR3 protein. The sample holds 750,000 or so distinct CDR3 sequences, approximately 25% seen once. Overall study findings and caveats: Donors of long life had a larger count of naive CD4+ cells and greater diversity than aged donors.

In regard to this clonotype: Its antigen remains unidentified.

Per germline, CDR1 SGHRS and CDR2 YFSETQ. The V and J ends lost 4 bases and 7 bases respectively, with 18 bases between them. The CDR3 is 15 residues long. These data also formed part of another study, on T cells of mothers and their children.

V and J are TRBV5-1 and TRBJ1-5, with a weak D call TRBD1 (5 bases). The receptor was isolated from a boy between 10 and 17 years old in good health. Sequencing was done on a sample of blood. CDR3 sequence: CASSPGTGWDQPQHF. CDR3 coding DNA: TGCGCCAGCAGCCCGGGGACGGGGTGGGACCAGCCCCAGCATTTT.